These 28 T cell receptor beta chains originate from one sample sequenced in a study of blood T cell repertoires in COVID-19. Generated by immunoSEQ multiplex PCR, the TCRdb table keeps only in-frame clones and is missing some. The sample contains 110,000 or so clones, just under 90% of which appear only once. The sequencing input was peripheral blood. The receptors derive from a woman in her forties or fifties with acute or convalescent COVID-19.

This rearrangement joins TRBV5-5 to TRBJ1-5, with 9 bases aligning to TRBD1. The V gene end was trimmed by 2 bases and the J gene end by 0 bases; junction bases not matched to a gene: 9. Germline V gene data show CDR1 as SGHKS and CDR2 as YYEKEE (reference sequence). This CDR3 region has 18 residues. The CDR3 region has the DNA TGTGCCAGCAGCTTTGGACCGGGACAGGGTTTTAGCAATCAGCCCCAGCATTTT. This encodes CASSFGPGQGFSNQPQHF. Variable domain in full (rest from reference TRBV5-5 and TRBJ1-5): DAGVTQSPTHLIKTRGQQVTLRCSPISGHKSVSWYQQVLGQGPQFIFQYYEKEERGRGNFPDRFSARQFPNYSSELNVNALLLGDSALYLCASSFGPGQGFSNQPQHFGDGTRLSIL.

V and J are TRBV6-5 and TRBJ1-2, with D perhaps TRBD1 (6 bases). Trimming took off 6 bases at V and 7 bases at J, with 12 bases between the two ends. The CDR3 contains 12 residues. Per germline, CDR1 MNHEY and CDR2 SVGAGI. The CDR3: CASSLGGIGYTF. The DNA of the CDR3 is TGTGCCAGCAGCTTAGGGGGTATTGGCTACACCTTC.

V and J are TRBV4-1 and TRBJ1-3; the D gene is possibly TRBD1 (5 bases). The germline CDR1 and CDR2 sequences are MGHRA and YSYEKL. V shed 0 bases and J shed 3 bases, with 12 bases lying between them. The CDR3 sequence is 16 residues long. CDR3 sequence (DNA): TGCGCCAGCAGCCAAGAGGGACTTTGGGGTGGAAACACCATATATTTT. Its protein product is CASSQEGLWGGNTIYF.

The count of this clone is one. The CDR3 DNA follows: TGTGCCAGCAGCTCGGGACTAGCGGGTTCGCTGGCAGATACGCAGTATTTT. This translates into CASSSGLAGSLADTQYF. This sequence joins TRBV7-2 and TRBJ2-3; 12 positions agree with TRBD2. The V gene end was trimmed by 4 bases and the J gene end by 4 bases; junction bases not matched to a gene: 9. The germline gives CDR1 SGHTA, CDR2 FQGNSA. The CDR3 is 17 residues long.

The rearrangement uses TRBV2 and TRBJ2-5; TRBD2 agrees at 12 bases. The CDR3 runs to 16 residues. V shed 2 bases and J 4 bases; nucleotides not matched to a gene: 5. CDR1 is SNHLY and CDR2 is FYNNEI in the germline V gene. The CDR3 reads CASSELTSGGAETQYF. The CDR3 coding sequence is TGTGCCAGCAGTGAACTGACTAGCGGGGGTGCAGAGACCCAGTACTTC.

The rearrangement joins TRBV28 to TRBJ2-3; 9 nucleotides agree with TRBD2. V lost 0 bases to trimming and J lost 3 bases; unmatched junction nucleotides: 16. The CDR3 is made up of 20 amino acids. Germline V gene data show CDR1 as MDHEN and CDR2 as SYDVKM. CDR3 sequence: CASSLWGSGSRRGGTDTQYF. The CDR3, as DNA: TGTGCCAGCAGTTTATGGGGTAGCGGGAGTCGGCGAGGGGGGACAGATACGCAGTATTTT.

As to this clone: One end of the junction does not line up with germline, which may come from a read error. The gene calls are TRBV3-1 (or the pseudogene TRBV3-2) and TRBJ1-1, with D possibly TRBD1 on 5 matching bases. CDR1 and CDR2 (germline): LGHDT, YNNKEL (reference sequence). CDR3 length: 13 residues. CDR3 nucleotides: TGTGCCAGCAGCCAAGTGGGGCGGCGAACCACCCTTTTT. It yields the protein CASSQVGRRTTLF.

The gene calls are TRBV6-6 and TRBJ1-6; 7 bases are shared with TRBD1. The CDR3 contains 14 residues. The ends lost 8 bases at V and 7 bases at J; junction bases unmatched: 8. Germline V gene data show CDR1 as MNHNY and CDR2 as SVGAGI (reference sequence). CDR3 loop: CASHRGEINSPLHF. The CDR3 nucleotides read TGTGCCAGCCACAGGGGCGAAATAAATTCACCCCTCCACTTT.

The gene calls are TRBV27 and TRBJ2-3; TRBD2 aligns across 13 bases. From germline, CDR1 is MNHEY and CDR2 SMNVEV (reference sequence). Trimming took 5 bases from V and 7 from J; bases not matched to a gene: 15. The CDR3 has 18 amino acids. CDR3 in amino acids: CASSPTFLLAGGRYTQYF. The DNA of the CDR3 is TGTGCCAGCAGTCCGACATTCCTACTAGCGGGAGGGAGGTATACGCAGTATTTT.

The V call is TRBV18, the J call TRBJ1-2; 9 bases map to TRBD1. This CDR3 comprises 14 residues. Looked up from germline, CDR1 is KGHSH and CDR2 is LQKENI. V lost 3 bases, J lost 6 bases, and 5 bases stayed unmatched. The CDR3 DNA reads as TGTGCCAGCTCACCTCTCGGGACAGGGAATGGCTACACCTTC. Amino acids: CASSPLGTGNGYTF. Filled out from reference TRBV18 and TRBJ1-2, the complete variable domain reads NAGVMQNPRHLVRRRGQEARLRCSPMKGHSHVYWYRQLPEEGLKFMVYLQKENIIDESGMPKERFSAEFPKEGPSILRIQQVVRGDSAAYFCASSPLGTGNGYTFGSGTRLTVV.

The chain is built from TRBV11-2 and TRBJ2-7; 7 positions match TRBD1. J was trimmed by 3 bases and V by 3 bases; bases with no gene match: 5. The CDR3 is made up of 14 amino acids. Per the germline V gene, CDR1 is SGHAT and CDR2 is FQNNGV. For the CDR3, the DNA is TGTGCCAGCAGCTTTACAGGGGACGTCTACGAGCAGTACTTC. Translated, it gives CASSFTGDVYEQYF. Complete variable domain (other parts from reference TRBV11-2 and TRBJ2-7): EAGVAQSPRYKIIEKRQSVAFWCNPISGHATLYWYQQILGQGPKLLIQFQNNGVVDDSQLPKDRFSAERLKGVDSTLKIQPAKLEDSAVYLCASSFTGDVYEQYFGPGTRLTVT.

The V call is TRBV25-1, the J call TRBJ1-4, with D possibly TRBD1 on 6 matching bases. V was trimmed by 8 bases and J by 8 bases, leaving 18 bases between them. This CDR3 spans 14 amino acids. Per germline, CDR1 MGHDK and CDR2 SYGVNS. CDR3 amino acids: CASAPRGGREKLFF. The CDR3 DNA follows: TGTGCCAGCGCGCCGCGGGGGGGCAGAGAAAAACTGTTTTTT.

This rearrangement joins TRBV4-3 to TRBJ2-7, with a possible D match to TRBD2 (5 bases). Trimming removed 0 bases from V and 5 bases from J, with 11 bases in between. This CDR3 contains 14 residues. Germline assignment: CDR1 LGHNA and CDR2 YSLEER. The CDR3 reads CASSQDIATNEQYF. CDR3 nucleotides: TGCGCCAGCAGCCAAGATATAGCGACCAACGAGCAGTACTTC.

The chain combines TRBV18 with TRBJ1-1, with D uncertain. Germline-derived CDR1 and CDR2 are KGHSH and LQKENI. The CDR3 length is 15 residues. Trimming left V 3 bases short and J 4 bases short, with 15 bases between. The CDR3 reads CASSPVVWRSTEAFF. The DNA for the CDR3 is TGTGCCAGCTCACCCGTCGTTTGGAGGAGCACTGAAGCTTTCTTT.

The chain recombines TRBV2 with TRBJ1-2; possibly TRBD1 for D (6 bases). This CDR3 is 14 amino acids long. V gave up 4 bases and J gave up 2 bases, with 11 bases separating them. CDR1 is SNHLY, CDR2 FYNNEI, per germline. CDR3 sequence: CASSAGDRNYGYTF. The CDR3 nucleotides read TGTGCCAGCAGTGCAGGGGACCGAAACTATGGCTACACCTTC. Supplemented by reference TRBV2 and TRBJ1-2, the full variable domain reads EPEVTQTPSHQVTQMGQEVILRCVPISNHLYFYWYRQILGQKVEFLVSFYNNEISEKSEIFDDQFSVERPDGSNFTLKIRSTKLEDSAMYFCASSAGDRNYGYTFGSGTRLTVV.

The rearrangement uses TRBV2 and TRBJ2-7; 10 positions agree with TRBD1. CDR3 size: 16 residues. Looked up from germline, CDR1 is SNHLY and CDR2 is FYNNEI. After removal of 4 bases from V and 4 bases from J, the junction contained 10 bases not matched to a gene. The CDR3 protein is CASSVLGGQGIYEQYF. DNA of the CDR3: TGTGCCAGCAGTGTTCTCGGGGGACAGGGGATTTACGAGCAGTACTTC.

The V gene is TRBV4-3, the J gene TRBJ1-4; tentatively, D is TRBD1 (6 bases). This CDR3 has 15 amino acids. Trimming took off 3 bases at V and 6 bases at J, with 14 bases between the two ends. Germline lookup yields CDR1 LGHNA and CDR2 YSLEER. The CDR3 nucleotides are TGCGCCAGCAGCCACGGACAGATTCTTCATGAAAAACTGTTTTTT. Protein sequence: CASSHGQILHEKLFF.

This clone appeared a single time. This chain joins TRBV6-5 and TRBJ1-1, with no clear D. Trimming left V 0 bases short and J 7 bases short, with 9 bases between. The CDR3 runs to 13 residues. Per the germline V gene, CDR1 is MNHEY and CDR2 is SVGAGI. CDR3 DNA sequence: TGTGCCAGCAGTTACTCGGGGAGACGTGAAGCTTTCTTT. Amino acid sequence: CASSYSGRREAFF.

The V and J genes are TRBV6-6 and TRBJ1-4, with 7 positions matching TRBD1. The germline V gene encodes CDR1 MNHNY and CDR2 SVGAGI (reference sequence). The CDR3 covers 18 residues. V lost 6 bases and J lost 4; bases outside the gene matches: 17. The CDR3 nucleotides read TGTGCCAGCAGACGAAAACCTGGGACAGTGGGGATTAATGAAAAACTGTTTTTT. Protein sequence: CASRRKPGTVGINEKLFF.

The chain combines TRBV15 with TRBJ1-2; D possibly corresponds to TRBD1 (5 bases). The CDR3 loop spans 15 amino acids. Germline V gene data show CDR1 as LNHNV and CDR2 as YYDKDF (reference sequence). Trimming removed 3 bases from V and 8 bases from J, with 19 bases in between. The CDR3 DNA reads TGTGCCACCAGCAGGGCGGGGACGGGAGGTGGGGGCTACACCTTC. Translation: CATSRAGTGGGGYTF.

This sequence joins TRBV15 and TRBJ1-4; perhaps TRBD1 as D (6 bases). The length of the CDR3 is 15 residues. Germline V gives CDR1 LNHNV, CDR2 YYDKDF (reference sequence). V lost 0 bases, J lost 4 bases, and 9 bases lay in between. The CDR3 loop is CATSRESGVNEKLFF. The CDR3 coding sequence is TGTGCCACCAGCAGAGAATCAGGGGTTAATGAAAAACTGTTTTTT.

The genes are TRBV6-2 or TRBV6-3 and TRBJ1-1; 8 bases agree with TRBD1. The trim removed 4 bases at V and 5 bases at J, leaving 6 bases unmatched. The CDR3 extends over 14 amino acids. Germline V gene data show CDR1 as MNHEY and CDR2 as SVGEGT. CDR3 sequence reads: CASSSDRGRTEAFF. CDR3 DNA sequence: TGTGCCAGCAGTTCTGACAGGGGTAGGACTGAAGCTTTCTTT.

The chain links TRBV2 to TRBJ1-2; D unclear. The CDR3 covers 11 residues. The germline V gene encodes CDR1 SNHLY and CDR2 FYNNEI. V lost 7 bases to trimming and J lost 7 bases, with 10 bases between them. CDR3 amino acids: CASTGRSGYTF. CDR3 bases: TGTGCCAGCACCGGGAGGAGTGGCTACACCTTC.

The J gene is TRBJ1-2, the V gene TRBV18; D might be TRBD1 (6 bases). The CDR3 is 15 amino acids. Trimming stripped 1 base from V and 3 bases from J, with 12 bases between. The germline gives CDR1 KGHSH, CDR2 LQKENI. In DNA form, the CDR3 reads TGTGCCAGCTCACCACAGGGGGACCAGCACTATGGCTACACCTTC. Its protein product is CASSPQGDQHYGYTF.

The chain joins TRBV2 to TRBJ1-2; D is perhaps TRBD1 (6 bases). V dropped 11 bases and J dropped 7 bases, with 20 bases sitting between them. The V gene's germline CDR1 is SNHLY and CDR2 FYNNEI. This CDR3 is 13 amino acids long. CDR3 coding DNA: TGTGCCGGTCAAGCGGGGGGCGTGGGTGGCTACACCTTC. Residues: CAGQAGGVGGYTF.

The chain is built from TRBV5-4 and TRBJ1-3, with 7 positions matching TRBD1. This CDR3 has 17 residues. The germline gives CDR1 SGHNT, CDR2 YYREEE (reference sequence). V lost 2 bases, J lost 0 bases, and 8 bases stayed unmatched. CDR3 sequence reads: CASSFEGQSPSGNTIYF. In DNA, the CDR3 is TGTGCCAGCAGCTTTGAGGGACAGTCCCCCTCTGGAAACACCATATATTTT.

This clone has a single count. This chain links TRBV3-1 (or the pseudogene TRBV3-2) with TRBJ2-1; tentatively, D is TRBD2 (6 bases). The CDR3 length is 18 residues. V was cut by 0 bases and J by 2 bases, with 17 bases left in between. Germline lookup yields CDR1 LGHDT and CDR2 YNNKEL (reference sequence). The CDR3 loop reads CASSQDLASGGTYNEQFF. The CDR3 DNA sequence: TGTGCCAGCAGCCAAGATCTTGCCTCCGGGGGTACCTACAATGAGCAGTTCTTC.

This clone was counted only a few times. CDR3 in DNA: TGTGCCAGCAGCGATGAAAAACTGTTTTTT. This gives the protein CASSDEKLFF. The chain employs TRBV2 and TRBJ1-4; D not resolved. The CDR3 has 10 residues. Germline CDR1 SNHLY, CDR2 FYNNEI. V was trimmed by 6 bases and J by 6 bases, leaving 2 bases between them.